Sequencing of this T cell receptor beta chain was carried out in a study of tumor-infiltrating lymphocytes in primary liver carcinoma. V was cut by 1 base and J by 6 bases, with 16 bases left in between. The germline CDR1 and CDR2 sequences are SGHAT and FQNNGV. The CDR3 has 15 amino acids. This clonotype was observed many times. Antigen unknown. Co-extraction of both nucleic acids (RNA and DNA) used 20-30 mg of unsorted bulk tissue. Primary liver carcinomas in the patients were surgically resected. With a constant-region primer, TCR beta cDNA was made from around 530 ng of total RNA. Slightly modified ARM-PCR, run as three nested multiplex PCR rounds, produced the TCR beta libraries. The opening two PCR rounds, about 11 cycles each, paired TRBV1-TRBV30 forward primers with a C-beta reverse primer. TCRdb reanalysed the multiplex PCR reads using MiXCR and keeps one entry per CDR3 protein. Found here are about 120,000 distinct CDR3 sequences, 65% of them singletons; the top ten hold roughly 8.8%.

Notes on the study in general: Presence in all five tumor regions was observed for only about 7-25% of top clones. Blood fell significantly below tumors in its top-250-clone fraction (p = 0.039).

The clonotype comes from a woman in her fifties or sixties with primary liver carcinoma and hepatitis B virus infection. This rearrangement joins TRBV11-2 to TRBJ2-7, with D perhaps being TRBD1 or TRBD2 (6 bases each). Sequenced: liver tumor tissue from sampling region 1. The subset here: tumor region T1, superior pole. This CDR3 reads CASSLVARGGGEQYF. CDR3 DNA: TGTGCCAGCAGCTTAGTAGCCAGGGGAGGTGGCGAGCAGTACTTC.